These 24 T cell receptor beta chains originate from one sample sequenced in a study of resident and recirculating memory T cells in vitiligo. Sequencing used immunoSEQ multiplex PCR; TCRdb keeps in-frame clones, though not all of them. The table includes some 70,000 clones, approximately 89% detected once. Sequencing used blood. The receptors stem from a male donor with vitiligo.

In this sample, this clone turned up many times. The chain is built from TRBV4-2 and TRBJ1-5, with TRBD1 matching 7 bases. The ends lost 4 bases at V and 6 bases at J; junction bases unmatched: 6. This CDR3 spans 14 amino acids. Germline CDR1 is LGHNA and CDR2 is YNFKEQ. CDR3 in DNA: TGTGCCAGCAGCCCCGACAGGGAAGCTCAGCCCCAGCATTTT. This gives the protein CASSPDREAQPQHF.

This rearrangement joins TRBV6-1 to TRBJ1-5, with D possibly matching TRBD1 (6 bases). CDR3 length: 16 residues. V lost 1 base and J lost 2, with 12 bases in between. Germline V CDR1 and CDR2: MNHNS, SASEGT. In nucleotides, the CDR3 is TGTGCCAGCAGTGAAGGAATACAGGGAGGCAATCAGCCCCAGCATTTT. It translates to CASSEGIQGGNQPQHF.

J is TRBJ1-6 and V is TRBV4-3; 9 bases line up with TRBD1. The germline CDR1 and CDR2 sequences are LGHNA and YSLEER. V was clipped by 0 bases and J by 9 bases; unmatched bases: 9. CDR3 size: 17 residues. CDR3 loop: CASSQDIRTGAVSPLHF. Here the CDR3 DNA reads TGCGCCAGCAGCCAAGATATCCGGACAGGGGCGGTTTCACCCCTCCACTTT.

The chain uses TRBV7-9 and TRBJ1-2; D gene ambiguous. Per the germline V gene, CDR1 is SEHNR and CDR2 is FQNEAQ (reference sequence). With 1 base removed from V and 8 bases from J, the gap between germline ends came to 11 bases. CDR3 length equals 13 residues. The CDR3 loop reads CASSLDPTVGYTF. CDR3 nucleotide sequence: TGTGCCAGCAGCTTAGATCCTACCGTGGGCTACACCTTC.

V gene TRBV4-3 combines with J gene TRBJ1-3, with D possibly being TRBD1 (6 bases). With 1 base removed from V and 3 bases from J, the gap between germline ends came to 16 bases. CDR1 is LGHNA, CDR2 YSLEER, per germline. The CDR3 is 17 residues long. CDR3 in DNA: TGCGCCAGCAGCCAAGGTCTGTGGGACACTTTTGGAAACACCATATATTTT. Protein: CASSQGLWDTFGNTIYF.

The chain is built from TRBV7-2 and TRBJ2-3; D remains ambiguous. The germline gives CDR1 SGHTA, CDR2 FQGNSA. The CDR3 is 12 residues long. The V end lost 5 bases, the J end lost 2 bases, and 5 bases lay between the germline ends. CDR3 sequence reads: CASSVYTDTQYF. In DNA form, the CDR3 reads TGTGCCAGCAGCGTATACACAGATACGCAGTATTTT.

This chain links TRBV6-5 with TRBJ2-7; possibly TRBD2 for D (6 bases). The CDR3 has 14 amino acids. Germline lookup yields CDR1 MNHEY and CDR2 SVGAGI. V dropped 6 bases and J dropped 0 bases, with 12 bases sitting between them. The CDR3 loop reads CASRRTGSSYEQYF. As DNA, the CDR3 is TGTGCCAGCAGGAGGACCGGGAGCTCCTACGAGCAGTACTTC.

The chain couples TRBV6-5 to TRBJ1-6; 8 bases are shared with TRBD1. CDR1 is MNHEY, CDR2 SVGAGI, per germline. CDR3 length: 15 residues. The V and J ends lost 4 bases and 6 bases, in that order; junction bases with no gene match: 5. Here the CDR3 DNA reads TGTGCCAGCAGTTCCGGGGACAGGAGTAATTCACCCCTCCACTTT. Protein product: CASSSGDRSNSPLHF.

The chain employs TRBV4-3 and TRBJ2-1, with 8 bases that match TRBD2. V lost 6 bases and J lost 5; bases outside the gene matches: 6. This CDR3 has 14 amino acids. CDR1 and CDR2 from the germline V gene are LGHNA and YSLEER. In DNA form, the CDR3 reads TGCGCCAGCAGTGAAATAGCGGGGAACAATGAGCAGTTCTTC. Its translation is CASSEIAGNNEQFF.

This clone was seen once. The J gene is TRBJ2-7, the V gene TRBV5-1, with D possibly TRBD1 on 6 matching bases. With 0 bases removed from V and 0 bases from J, the gap between germline ends came to 10 bases. CDR1 and CDR2 from the germline V gene are SGHRS and YFSETQ. The CDR3 is made up of 15 amino acids. Here the CDR3 reads CASSLEQGLSYEQYF. CDR3 bases: TGCGCCAGCAGCTTGGAACAGGGCCTCTCCTACGAGCAGTACTTC.

The V and J genes are TRBV7-7 and TRBJ2-1, with D possibly TRBD1 on 6 matching bases. V lost 2 bases and J 8 bases, leaving 19 bases between the germline ends. The CDR3 loop spans 16 amino acids. The germline CDR1 and CDR2 sequences are SSHAT and FNYEAQ (reference sequence). CDR3 in amino acids: CASSLKSGHALDEQFF. Here the CDR3 DNA reads TGTGCCAGCAGCTTAAAATCGGGACACGCTCTGGATGAGCAGTTCTTC.

The chain combines TRBV19 with TRBJ2-7; TRBD2 aligns across 7 bases. This CDR3 spans 13 amino acids. V trimming: 7 bases; J trimming: 4 bases; junction bases outside the gene matches: 7. Germline CDR1 reads LNHDA; CDR2 reads SQIVND (reference sequence). The CDR3 region has the DNA TGTGCCAGTAACCAAGGGGAGGGTTACGAGCAGTACTTC. It is translated as CASNQGEGYEQYF.

This clone was seen only once. The rearrangement joins TRBV4-2 to TRBJ2-7; 7 bases are a match to TRBD1. Per the germline V gene, CDR1 is LGHNA and CDR2 is YNFKEQ. This CDR3 is 13 amino acids long. Trimming took 4 bases from V and 5 from J; bases not matched to a gene: 5. The CDR3 here is CASSRRQGDEQYF. CDR3 bases: TGTGCCAGCAGCCGCCGACAGGGAGACGAGCAGTACTTC.

The chain carries TRBV4-3 and TRBJ2-5, with 7 positions matching TRBD1. Germline lookup yields CDR1 LGHNA and CDR2 YSLEER. Losses at the gene ends were 1 base for V and 3 bases for J; bases not matched to a gene: 2. This CDR3 is 14 amino acids long. The CDR3 protein is CASSQGQGKETQYF. As DNA, the CDR3 is TGCGCCAGCAGCCAAGGACAGGGAAAAGAGACCCAGTACTTC.

This chain connects TRBV18 to TRBJ2-7; D perhaps matches TRBD2 (6 bases). Germline loops: CDR1 KGHSH, CDR2 LQKENI. The CDR3 is made up of 15 amino acids. Between the trimmed V and J ends, which lost 2 bases and 7 bases, there was a span of 18 bases. The CDR3 loop is CASSPSGVPHAEQYF. CDR3 DNA: TGTGCCAGCTCACCATCGGGGGTCCCCCATGCGGAGCAGTACTTC.

This CDR3 is CASSHTTETSGTDTQYF. The DNA of the CDR3 is TGTGCCAGTAGCCACACGACCGAGACTAGCGGCACAGATACGCAGTATTTT. The gene calls are TRBV19 and TRBJ2-3, with 8 nucleotides matching TRBD2. The germline CDR1 and CDR2 sequences are LNHDA and SQIVND (reference sequence). Trimming cost V 6 bases and J 1 base; bases outside gene matches: 12. CDR3 length equals 17 residues.

The chain couples TRBV5-4 to TRBJ1-1; weak D call: TRBD1 (5 bases). Germline assignment: CDR1 SGHNT and CDR2 YYREEE (reference sequence). The V gene lost 6 bases and the J gene lost 5 bases, with 26 bases spanning the gap. This CDR3 has 17 amino acids. The CDR3 DNA reads as TGTGCCAGCAAACGGGGCGGGGGAGATGGGCCGGGGACTGAAGCTTTCTTT. Translated, it gives CASKRGGGDGPGTEAFF.

The CDR3 is CASSGGRTGKGGVNTEAFF. CDR3 DNA sequence: TGTGCCAGCAGCGGTGGTAGGACAGGGAAGGGGGGGGTGAACACTGAAGCTTTCTTT. This rearrangement joins TRBV9 to TRBJ1-1, with TRBD1 matching over 8 bases. The germline V gene encodes CDR1 SGDLS and CDR2 YYNGEE. Trimming cost V 3 bases and J 0 bases; bases outside gene matches: 16. CDR3 length: 19 amino acids.

The chain couples TRBV7-3 to TRBJ1-1, with D uncertain. Germline-derived CDR1 and CDR2 are SGHTA and FQGTGA. CDR3 length equals 12 residues. V was pared by 4 bases and J by 10 bases, with 13 bases between. The CDR3 bases are TGTGCCAGCAGCTCCGACACGAAGAGAGCTTTCTTT. Translating gives CASSSDTKRAFF.

In DNA form, the CDR3 reads TGCGCCAGCAGCCCCGGGTCGGGCACTGAAGCTTTCTTT. Protein: CASSPGSGTEAFF. The chain links TRBV5-1 to TRBJ1-1; no firm D call. This CDR3 is 13 amino acids long. Germline CDR1 and CDR2: SGHRS and YFSETQ. Trimming removed 4 bases at V and 4 bases at J, with 11 bases between.

The CDR3 DNA reads as TGTGCCAGCAGTTACTTTTCGGGGGGGAGGACAGATACGCAGTATTTT. Amino acids: CASSYFSGGRTDTQYF. The J gene is TRBJ2-3, the V gene TRBV6-5, with 8 bases identical to TRBD2. V lost 1 base, J lost 3 bases, and 6 bases stayed unmatched. The CDR3 is 16 residues long. Germline V gene lookup returns CDR1 MNHEY and CDR2 SVGAGI.

In this sample, this clone turned up a few times. J is TRBJ1-5 and V is TRBV4-2; D gene ambiguous. The CDR3 has 14 amino acids. Trimming cost V 0 bases and J 4 bases, with 7 bases left between them. Germline V CDR1 and CDR2: LGHNA, YNFKEQ. The CDR3 loop is CASSQDGRNQPQHF. The CDR3 DNA reads TGTGCCAGCAGCCAAGATGGGAGGAATCAGCCCCAGCATTTT.

V and J are TRBV6-5 and TRBJ1-1; D unresolved. This CDR3 region has 16 residues. CDR1 and CDR2 from the germline V gene are MNHEY and SVGAGI. V gave up 2 bases and J gave up 0 bases, with 13 bases separating them. CDR3 amino acids: CASSYHSRVLNTEAFF. CDR3 sequence (DNA): TGTGCCAGCAGTTACCACTCGAGGGTATTGAACACTGAAGCTTTCTTT.

This clone was recorded once. V usage is TRBV28 and J usage is TRBJ2-7; 7 bases line up with TRBD2. Per the germline V gene, CDR1 is MDHEN and CDR2 is SYDVKM. The junction had 4 bases not matched to a gene; V was cut back by 5 bases and J by 0 bases. CDR3 size: 14 residues. The CDR3 spells CASSMRGFSYEQYF. The CDR3 bases are TGTGCCAGCAGTATGCGGGGGTTCTCCTACGAGCAGTACTTC.